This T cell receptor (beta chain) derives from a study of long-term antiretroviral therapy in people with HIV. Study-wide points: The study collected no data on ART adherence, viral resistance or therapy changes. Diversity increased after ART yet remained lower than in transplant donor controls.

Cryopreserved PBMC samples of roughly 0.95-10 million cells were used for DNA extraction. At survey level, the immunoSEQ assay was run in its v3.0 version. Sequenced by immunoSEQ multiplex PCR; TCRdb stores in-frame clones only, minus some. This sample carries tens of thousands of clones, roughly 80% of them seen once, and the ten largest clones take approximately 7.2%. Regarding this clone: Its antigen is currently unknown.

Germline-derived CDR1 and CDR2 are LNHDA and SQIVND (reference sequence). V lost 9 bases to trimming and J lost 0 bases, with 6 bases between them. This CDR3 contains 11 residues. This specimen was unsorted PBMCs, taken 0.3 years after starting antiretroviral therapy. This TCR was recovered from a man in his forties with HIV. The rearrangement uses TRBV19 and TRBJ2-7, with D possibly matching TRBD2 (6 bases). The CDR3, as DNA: TGTGCCAGGACTAGCTCCTACGAGCAGTACTTC. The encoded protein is CARTSSYEQYF. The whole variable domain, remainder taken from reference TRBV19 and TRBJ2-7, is DGGITQSPKYLFRKEGQNVTLSCEQNLNHDAMYWYRQDPGQGLRLIYYSQIVNDFQKGDIAEGYSVSREKKESFPLTVTSAQKNPTAFYLCARTSSYEQYFGPGTRLTVT.